This T cell receptor (beta chain) was recorded in a study of blood T cell repertoires in COVID-19. Background on the study: COVID-19 samples from acute and convalescent phases originated in the United States, Italy and Spain.

Germline lookup yields CDR1 SGDLS and CDR2 YYNGEE. The CDR3 length is 16 residues. V trimming: 0 bases; J trimming: 5 bases; junction bases outside the gene matches: 9. This clone was picked up a small number of times. Authors' processing steps: Amplification from reference gene primers served as the basis for estimated nucleated cell counts. Some clones are missing from TCRdb's copy, which holds only in-frame ones; the method was immunoSEQ multiplex PCR. That table supplies the V and J calls and clone size; D and trimming were determined from the DNA. The sample has about 430,000 clones, about 90% seen once.

Sequenced input: peripheral blood. The sequence was obtained from a man between 18 and 29 years old with COVID-19, enrolled during active disease. This chain links TRBV9 with TRBJ2-7, with 9 bases lining up with TRBD1. CDR3 sequence: CASSVGAAGQGHEQYF. As DNA, the CDR3 is TGTGCCAGCAGCGTAGGAGCTGCGGGACAGGGTCACGAGCAGTACTTC.